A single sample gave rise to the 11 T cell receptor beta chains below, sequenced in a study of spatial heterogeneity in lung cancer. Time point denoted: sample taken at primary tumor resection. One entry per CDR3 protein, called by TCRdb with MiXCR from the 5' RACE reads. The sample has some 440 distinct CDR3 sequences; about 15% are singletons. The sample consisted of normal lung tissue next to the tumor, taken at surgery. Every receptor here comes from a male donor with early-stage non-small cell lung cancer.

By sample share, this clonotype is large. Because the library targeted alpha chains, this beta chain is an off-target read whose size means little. The CDR3 reads CASSLGGPGTEAFF. The CDR3 coding sequence is TGTGCCAGCAGCTTAGGTGGGCCCGGCACTGAAGCTTTCTTT. The chain employs TRBV7-9 and TRBJ1-1, with unresolved D. Trimming took 1 base from V and 4 from J, leaving 10 bases between them. Germline CDR1 SEHNR, CDR2 FQNEAQ (reference sequence). This CDR3 is built from 14 residues.

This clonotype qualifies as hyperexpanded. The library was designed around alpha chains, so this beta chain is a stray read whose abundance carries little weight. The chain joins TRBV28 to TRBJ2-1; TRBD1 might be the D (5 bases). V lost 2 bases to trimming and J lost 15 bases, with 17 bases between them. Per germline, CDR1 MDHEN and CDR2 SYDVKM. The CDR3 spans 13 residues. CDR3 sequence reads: CASSLKSQGKRFF. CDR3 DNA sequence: TGTGCCAGCAGTTTAAAGTCGCAGGGCAAACGGTTCTTC.

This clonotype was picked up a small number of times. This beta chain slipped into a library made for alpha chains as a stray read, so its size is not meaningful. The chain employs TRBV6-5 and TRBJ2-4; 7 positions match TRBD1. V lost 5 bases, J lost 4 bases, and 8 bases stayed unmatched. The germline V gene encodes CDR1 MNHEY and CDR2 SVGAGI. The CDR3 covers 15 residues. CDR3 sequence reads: CASSLQGHSKNIQYF. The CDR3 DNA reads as TGTGCCAGCAGTCTACAGGGGCACTCGAAAAACATTCAGTACTTC.

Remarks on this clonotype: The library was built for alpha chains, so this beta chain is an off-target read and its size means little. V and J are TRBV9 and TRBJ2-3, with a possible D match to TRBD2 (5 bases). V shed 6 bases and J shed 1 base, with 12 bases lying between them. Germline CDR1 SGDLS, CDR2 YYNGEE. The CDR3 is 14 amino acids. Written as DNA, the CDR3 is TGTGCCAGCAACGAGGGCGGAGGCACAGATACGCAGTATTTT. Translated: CASNEGGGTDTQYF.

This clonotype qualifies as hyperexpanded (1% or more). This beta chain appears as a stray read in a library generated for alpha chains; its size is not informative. The CDR3 DNA reads TGCGCCAGCAGTGAGAACCAAGGGGACACCGGGGAGCTGTTTTTT. Translation gives CASSENQGDTGELFF. V and J are TRBV10-2 and TRBJ2-2, with D maybe TRBD1 (5 bases). Germline CDR1 WSHSY, CDR2 SAAADI. V dropped 2 bases and J dropped 3 bases, with 10 bases sitting between them. This CDR3 contains 15 residues.

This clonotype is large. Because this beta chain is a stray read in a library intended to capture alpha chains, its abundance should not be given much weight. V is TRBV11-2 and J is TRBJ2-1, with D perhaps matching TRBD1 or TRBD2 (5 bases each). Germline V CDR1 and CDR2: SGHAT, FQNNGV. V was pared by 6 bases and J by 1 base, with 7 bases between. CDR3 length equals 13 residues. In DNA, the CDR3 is TGTGCCAGCAGAGAGGGGTCCTACAATGAGCAGTTCTTC. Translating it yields CASREGSYNEQFF. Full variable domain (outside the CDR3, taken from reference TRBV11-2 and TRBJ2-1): EAGVAQSPRYKIIEKRQSVAFWCNPISGHATLYWYQQILGQGPKLLIQFQNNGVVDDSQLPKDRFSAERLKGVDSTLKIQPAKLEDSAVYLCASREGSYNEQFFGPGTRLTVL.

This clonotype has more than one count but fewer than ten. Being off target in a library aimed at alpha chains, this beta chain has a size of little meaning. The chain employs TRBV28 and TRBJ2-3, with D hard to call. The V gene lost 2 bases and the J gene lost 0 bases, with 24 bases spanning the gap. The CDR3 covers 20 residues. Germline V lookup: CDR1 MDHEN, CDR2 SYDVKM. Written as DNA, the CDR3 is TGTGCCAGCAGTTTAGAAGGGCGGCGCAATGTCGCCGCTAGCACAGATACGCAGTATTTT. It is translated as CASSLEGRRNVAASTDTQYF.

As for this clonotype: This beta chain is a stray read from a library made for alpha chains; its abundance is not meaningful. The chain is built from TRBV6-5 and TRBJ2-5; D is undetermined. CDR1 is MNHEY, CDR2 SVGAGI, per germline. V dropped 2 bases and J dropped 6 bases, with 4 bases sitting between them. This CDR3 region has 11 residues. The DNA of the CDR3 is TGTGCCAGCAGTTACATACAGACCCAGTACTTC. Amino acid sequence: CASSYIQTQYF.

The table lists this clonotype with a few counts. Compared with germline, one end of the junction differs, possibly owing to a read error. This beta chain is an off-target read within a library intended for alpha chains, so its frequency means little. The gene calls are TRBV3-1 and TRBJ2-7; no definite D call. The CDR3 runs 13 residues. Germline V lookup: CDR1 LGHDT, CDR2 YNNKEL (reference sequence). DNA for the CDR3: TGTGCCAGCAGCCAAGGTCACCAAGACGAGCATTACTTC. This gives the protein CASSQGHQDEHYF.

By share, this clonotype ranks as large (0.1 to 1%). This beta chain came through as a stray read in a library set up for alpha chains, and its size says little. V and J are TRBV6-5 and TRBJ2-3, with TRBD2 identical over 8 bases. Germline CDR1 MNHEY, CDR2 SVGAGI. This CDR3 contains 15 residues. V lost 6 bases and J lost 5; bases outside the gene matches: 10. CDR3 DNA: TGTGCCAGCAGAAACAGCGGGAGTAGTATAGATACGCAGTATTTT. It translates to CASRNSGSSIDTQYF.

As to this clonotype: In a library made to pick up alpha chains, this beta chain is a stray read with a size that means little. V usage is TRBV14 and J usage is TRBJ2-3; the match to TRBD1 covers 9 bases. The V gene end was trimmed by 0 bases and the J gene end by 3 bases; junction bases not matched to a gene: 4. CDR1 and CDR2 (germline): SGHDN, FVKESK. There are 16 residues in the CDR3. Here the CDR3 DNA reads TGTGCCAGCAGCCAAGATTCGGACAGGGGTACAGATACGCAGTATTTT. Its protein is CASSQDSDRGTDTQYF.